This entry concerns a single T cell receptor beta chain. Its antigen is as yet unknown. This entry comes from a study of T-cell memory formation after mild COVID-19. Whole-study results and caveats: The study detected some responding clones in pre-infection memory, suggesting cross-reactive memory joined. Among clones contracting day 15 to 85, CD4/CD8 was balanced, whereas later expanders leaned CD4+.

MiXCR, run by TCRdb on the 5' RACE reads, gives a single entry per CDR3 protein. The sample shows about 560,000 distinct CDR3 sequences, roughly 21% of them seen only once. This CDR3 comprises 15 residues. Unmatched junction bases numbered 5, after V lost 4 bases and J lost 6 bases. Germline CDR1 reads PRHDT; CDR2 reads FYEKMQ (reference sequence). The sequence was collected from an adult woman who had mild COVID-19 (a few samples of this study predate the infection). Cell type and time point are not known. Sequencing was done on a sample of PBMCs or a T cell subset sorted from them (not recorded which). This chain joins TRBV13 and TRBJ2-2; 10 bases align to TRBD1. Here the CDR3 DNA reads TGTGCCAGCAGCTCTCGTGGACAGGGGGCCGGGGAGCTGTTTTTT. This gives the protein CASSSRGQGAGELFF.